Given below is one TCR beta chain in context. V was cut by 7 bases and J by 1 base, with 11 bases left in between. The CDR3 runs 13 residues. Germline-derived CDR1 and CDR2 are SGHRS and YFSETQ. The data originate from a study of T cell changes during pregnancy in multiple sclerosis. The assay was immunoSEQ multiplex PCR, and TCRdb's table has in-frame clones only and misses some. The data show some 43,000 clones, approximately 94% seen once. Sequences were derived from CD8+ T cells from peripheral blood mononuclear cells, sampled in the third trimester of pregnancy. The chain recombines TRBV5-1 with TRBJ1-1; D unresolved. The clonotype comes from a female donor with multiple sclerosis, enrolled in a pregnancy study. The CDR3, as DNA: TGCGCCAGCGGGCTGGATGGGAACACTGAAGCTTTCTTT. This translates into CASGLDGNTEAFF.